The clone carrying this TCR beta chain was recorded a few times. Its specificity is unknown. CDR3 length: 12 residues. The trim removed 3 bases at V and 8 bases at J, leaving 3 bases unmatched. CDR1 is DFQATT, CDR2 SNEGSKA, per germline (reference sequence). This entry belongs to a study of response to subunit inactivated influenza vaccine. The study's findings and limits: Authors suggested seasonal influenza vaccinations each recruit few new T cells.

In TCRdb, the RT-PCR reads were re-called with MiXCR into one record per CDR3 protein. The table shows 530,000 or so distinct CDR3 sequences, with roughly 15% occurring only once. Here the sequenced sample was PBMCs from blood, taken approximately 12 days after vaccination. The receptor was derived from a man aged 45-65 years who received an inactivated influenza vaccine. The chain carries TRBV20-1 and TRBJ2-1; 8 bases are shared with TRBD2. This CDR3 is CSASGRAYEQFF. CDR3 DNA: TGCAGTGCTAGCGGGAGGGCTTATGAGCAGTTCTTC.